The 18 T cell receptor beta chains below come from one sample, sequenced in a study of naive CD8 T cells in extremely preterm neonates. Profiled with immunoSEQ multiplex PCR; TCRdb holds only in-frame clones, not every one. The sample lists fewer than 9,000 clones, 95% to 98% occurring once. The sequencing sample was made of naive CD8+ T cells from blood. The receptors were sampled from a human donor in good health.

To note about this clone: Germline is not matched at one junction end, which may reflect a read error. The chain joins TRBV7-9 to TRBJ2-1; no clear D gene. From germline, CDR1 is SEHNR and CDR2 FQNEAQ (reference sequence). The CDR3 runs to 11 residues. The CDR3 here is CASSSSNEQFF. In nucleotides, the CDR3 is TGTGCCAGCAGTTCCTCCAATGAGCAGTTCTTC.

J is TRBJ1-2 and V is TRBV10-3; 8 bases are a match to TRBD1. V shed 7 bases and J 2 bases; nucleotides not matched to a gene: 3. The CDR3 extends over 13 amino acids. CDR1 is ENHRY, CDR2 SYGVKD, per germline. The CDR3 protein is CAITDRANYGYTF. In DNA form, the CDR3 reads TGTGCCATCACGGACAGGGCGAACTATGGCTACACCTTC.

The chain links TRBV9 to TRBJ2-3, with 9 nucleotides matching TRBD1. The germline V gene has CDR1 SGDLS and CDR2 YYNGEE. V shed 0 bases and J 1 base; nucleotides not matched to a gene: 6. This CDR3 is 17 amino acids long. This CDR3 is CASSVEAQGARTDTQYF. In DNA, the CDR3 is TGTGCCAGCAGCGTAGAGGCACAGGGGGCCCGCACAGATACGCAGTATTTT.

The V call is TRBV6-5, the J call TRBJ1-1; D is perhaps TRBD1 (5 bases). Germline CDR1 reads MNHEY; CDR2 reads SVGAGI. The CDR3 covers 11 residues. With 9 bases removed from V and 1 base from J, the gap between germline ends came to 6 bases. The CDR3 DNA follows: TGTGCCAGAGGACAGAACACTGAAGCTTTCTTT. Protein sequence: CARGQNTEAFF.

This clone was picked up one time. V gene TRBV7-6 combines with J gene TRBJ2-1; 7 bases are shared with TRBD2. V was pared by 2 bases and J by 8 bases, with 12 bases of the junction left unmatched. The CDR3 has 16 amino acids. The germline gives CDR1 SGHVS, CDR2 FNYEAQ. The CDR3 DNA sequence: TGTGCCAGCAGCTTAAGCACCGGTCGGACTAGGGATGAGCAGTTCTTC. Its translation: CASSLSTGRTRDEQFF.

The chain employs TRBV11-2 and TRBJ2-5, with 7 bases that match TRBD2. The V gene's germline CDR1 is SGHAT and CDR2 FQNNGV. J lost 3 bases, V lost 4 bases, and 8 bases had no gene match. The CDR3 sequence is 15 residues long. The CDR3 nucleotides read TGTGCCAGCAGCTCGACCTCTCTAGCGGAAGAGACCCAGTACTTC. Its protein product is CASSSTSLAEETQYF.

J is TRBJ1-2 and V is TRBV28; D might be TRBD1 (6 bases). The germline V and J ends were trimmed by 1 base and 4 bases, with 16 bases remaining between them. There are 16 residues in the CDR3. Looked up from germline, CDR1 is MDHEN and CDR2 is SYDVKM. CDR3 sequence (DNA): TGTGCCAGCAGTTTATATGGGTCAGGGGCCGGCTATGGCTACACCTTC. This codes for CASSLYGSGAGYGYTF.

This chain links TRBV5-6 with TRBJ2-1, with 11 bases matching TRBD1. CDR3 size: 15 residues. The V gene's germline CDR1 is SGHDT and CDR2 YYEEEE. Trimming took 4 bases from V and 2 from J; bases not matched to a gene: 2. As DNA, the CDR3 is TGTGCCAGCAGCCCGGACAGGGGGCCCTACAATGAGCAGTTCTTC. Its translation: CASSPDRGPYNEQFF.

Only one count was recorded for this clone. CDR3 sequence (DNA): TGTGCCTGGAGTGCCGACAGCGGGGAGACCCAGTACTTC. It specifies CAWSADSGETQYF. The chain has TRBV30 and TRBJ2-5; TRBD2 might be the D (6 bases). V dropped 1 base and J dropped 5 bases, with 11 bases sitting between them. The CDR3 loop spans 13 amino acids. The germline CDR1 and CDR2 sequences are GTSNPN and SVGIG (reference sequence). Full variable domain (rest looked up from reference TRBV30 and TRBJ2-5): SQTIHQWPATLVQPVGSPLSLECTVEGTSNPNLYWYRQAAGRGLQLLFYSVGIGQISSEVPQNLSASRPQDRQFILSSKKLLLSDSGFYLCAWSADSGETQYFGPGTRLLVL.

The rearrangement uses TRBV11-2 and TRBJ1-4; D might be TRBD1 (5 bases). This CDR3 has 14 amino acids. Germline assignment: CDR1 SGHAT and CDR2 FQNNGV. Trimming took 5 bases from V and 8 from J, leaving 15 bases between them. For the CDR3, the DNA is TGTGCCAGCAGCCCCCGAGCAGCAGGGGAAAAACTGTTTTTT. Residues: CASSPRAAGEKLFF.

The V and J genes are TRBV10-2 and TRBJ2-5; D is perhaps TRBD1 (6 bases). V lost 1 base, J lost 2 bases, and 11 bases lay in between. Germline lookup yields CDR1 WSHSY and CDR2 SAAADI. The CDR3 contains 15 residues. The CDR3 protein is CASSELGTPQETQYF. CDR3 nucleotide sequence: TGCGCCAGCAGTGAGTTGGGGACACCACAAGAGACCCAGTACTTC.

The chain has TRBV7-2 and TRBJ2-3; maybe TRBD2 (6 bases). CDR1 and CDR2 (germline): SGHTA, FQGNSA. The V end was cut by 4 bases, the J end by 4 bases, with 9 bases between. The CDR3 consists of 13 residues. For the CDR3, the DNA is TGTGCCAGCAGCTGGGGAGGTTCAGATACGCAGTATTTT. Translated, it gives CASSWGGSDTQYF.

The chain joins TRBV9 to TRBJ2-1; tentatively, D is TRBD2 (5 bases). Germline CDR1 reads SGDLS; CDR2 reads YYNGEE. The CDR3 totals 15 residues. V lost 0 bases, J lost 0 bases, and 7 bases lay in between. The CDR3 spells CASSVGENSYNEQFF. The CDR3 coding sequence is TGTGCCAGCAGCGTAGGGGAGAACTCCTACAATGAGCAGTTCTTC.

The chain recombines TRBV27 with TRBJ1-4, with TRBD1 identical over 9 bases. CDR1 and CDR2 from the germline V gene are MNHEY and SMNVEV (reference sequence). This CDR3 has 15 amino acids. Trimming cost V 5 bases and J 6 bases; bases outside gene matches: 7. CDR3 coding DNA: TGTGCCAGCAGTGCCGAGGGACAGGGATATGAAAAACTGTTTTTT. As protein: CASSAEGQGYEKLFF. Complete variable domain (other parts from reference TRBV27 and TRBJ1-4): EAQVTQNPRYLITVTGKKLTVTCSQNMNHEYMSWYRQDPGLGLRQIYYSMNVEVTDKGDVPEGYKVSRKEKRNFPLILESPSPNQTSLYFCASSAEGQGYEKLFFGSGTQLSVL.

This chain uses TRBV5-6 with TRBJ1-1; D not certain. V was shortened by 4 bases and J by 1 base, with 14 bases between the two germline ends. This CDR3 is 15 amino acids long. Germline CDR1 is SGHDT and CDR2 is YYEEEE. The CDR3 DNA is TGTGCCAGCAGCCTGATCCGGGAAACGAACACTGAAGCTTTCTTT. This encodes CASSLIRETNTEAFF.

This clone showed up just once. CDR3 DNA sequence: TGTGCCAGCAGTGCAAGACAGGGGGCGAGAACTGAAGCTTTCTTT. Amino acids: CASSARQGARTEAFF. The V and J genes are TRBV28 and TRBJ1-1, with 10 nucleotides matching TRBD1. Germline V gene sequence: CDR1 MDHEN, CDR2 SYDVKM. There are 15 residues in the CDR3. Trimming removed 5 bases from V and 5 bases from J; junction bases left unmatched: 8. The full variable domain, its missing parts supplied by reference TRBV28 and TRBJ1-1, is DVKVTQSSRYLVKRTGEKVFLECVQDMDHENMFWYRQDPGLGLRLIYFSYDVKMKEKGDIPEGYSVSREKKERFSLILESASTNQTSMYLCASSARQGARTEAFFGQGTRLTVV.

The J gene is TRBJ1-2, the V gene TRBV7-9; D is possibly TRBD1 (6 bases). Germline CDR1 SEHNR, CDR2 FQNEAQ (reference sequence). V lost 1 base and J 2 bases, leaving 11 bases between the germline ends. This CDR3 has 15 residues. The CDR3 DNA reads as TGTGCCAGCAGCTTAGAGGACAGAGGGAACTATGGCTACACCTTC. Translation gives CASSLEDRGNYGYTF.

The chain couples TRBV6-1 to TRBJ1-4; D is unresolved. The V gene lost 7 bases and the J gene lost 8 bases, with 8 bases spanning the gap. CDR3 length equals 11 residues. Germline V gene data show CDR1 as MNHNS and CDR2 as SASEGT. CDR3 DNA sequence: TGTGCCAGCATGGTAGTCGAAAAACTGTTTTTT. Translation gives CASMVVEKLFF.